This TCR beta chain is drawn from a study of PD-L1 blockade in urothelial cancer. Whole-study context: Blood samples had a median of 141,255 T cells.

Specified time point: peripheral blood 6 weeks after treatment start. All patients carried locally advanced or metastatic urothelial carcinoma. CDR1 MNHNS and CDR2 SASEGT come from the germline V gene. This CDR3 contains 14 residues. Unmatched junction bases numbered 6, after V lost 2 bases and J lost 7 bases. Sequencing used immunoSEQ multiplex PCR; TCRdb keeps in-frame clones, though not all of them. The repertoire holds about 110,000 clones, with 75% to 95% as singletons. Specimen: PBMCs, collected around atezolizumab (anti-PD-L1) treatment. This receptor was identified in a man in his sixties with urothelial cancer. The chain is built from TRBV6-1 and TRBJ2-5, with TRBD2 matching over 8 bases. The DNA of the CDR3 is TGTGCCAGCAGTGAAAACGGGGGGGGGTGGACCCAGTACTTC. Translating it yields CASSENGGGWTQYF.